This TCR beta chain was sequenced in a study of CD8 T cells in ankylosing spondylitis. Overall study results and limits: According to the report, clones linked to the disease were significantly enriched in matched synovial fluid samples taken from ankylosing spondylitis patients.

Germline assignment: CDR1 SGHRS and CDR2 YFSETQ. CDR3 length: 16 residues. Trimming took 3 bases from V and 2 from J; bases not matched to a gene: 11. This clonotype was counted many times. The antigen is undetermined. Using quantitative 5'-RACE with molecular barcodes, the authors made TCR beta libraries. From the 5' RACE reads, TCRdb called clonotypes with MiXCR, one entry per CDR3 protein. The table lists 200,000 to 300,000 distinct CDR3 sequences, 8% to 11% of them singletons. Sequenced: blood, either unsorted or a sorted T cell fraction (not recorded which). The chain combines TRBV5-1 with TRBJ2-7, with 7 positions matching TRBD2. This clonotype was obtained from a male donor with ankylosing spondylitis or in good health (not recorded which). CDR3 protein: CASSSGTTELTYEQYF. Here the CDR3 DNA reads TGCGCCAGCAGCTCTGGGACTACCGAACTTACCTACGAGCAGTACTTC.